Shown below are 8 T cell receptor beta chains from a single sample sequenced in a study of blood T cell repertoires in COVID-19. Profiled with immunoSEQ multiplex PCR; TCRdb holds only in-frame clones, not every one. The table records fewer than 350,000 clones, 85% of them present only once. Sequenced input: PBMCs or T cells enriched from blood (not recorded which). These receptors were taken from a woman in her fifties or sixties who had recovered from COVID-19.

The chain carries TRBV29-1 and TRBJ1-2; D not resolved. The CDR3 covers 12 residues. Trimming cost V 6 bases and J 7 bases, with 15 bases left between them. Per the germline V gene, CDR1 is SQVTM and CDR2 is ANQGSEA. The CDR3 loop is CSVNDNLLGYTF. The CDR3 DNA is TGCAGCGTCAATGACAACCTCCTTGGCTACACCTTC.

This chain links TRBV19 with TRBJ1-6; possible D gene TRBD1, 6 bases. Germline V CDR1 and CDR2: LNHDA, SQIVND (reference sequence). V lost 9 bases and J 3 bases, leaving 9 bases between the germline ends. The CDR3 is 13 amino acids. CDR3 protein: CASKQGYNSPLHF. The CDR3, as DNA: TGTGCCAGCAAACAGGGCTATAATTCACCCCTCCACTTT.

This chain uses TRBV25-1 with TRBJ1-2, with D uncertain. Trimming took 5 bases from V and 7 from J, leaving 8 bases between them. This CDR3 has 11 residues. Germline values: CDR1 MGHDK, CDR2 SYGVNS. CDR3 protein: CASSYLGGYTF. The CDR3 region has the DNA TGTGCCAGCAGTTATCTAGGTGGCTACACCTTC.

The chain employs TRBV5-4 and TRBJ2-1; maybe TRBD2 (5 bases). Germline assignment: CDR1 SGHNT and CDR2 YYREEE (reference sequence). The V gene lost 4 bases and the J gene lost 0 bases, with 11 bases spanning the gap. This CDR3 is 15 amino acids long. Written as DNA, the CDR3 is TGTGCCAGCAGCGAGGACTTCAGCTCCTACAATGAGCAGTTCTTC. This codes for CASSEDFSSYNEQFF.

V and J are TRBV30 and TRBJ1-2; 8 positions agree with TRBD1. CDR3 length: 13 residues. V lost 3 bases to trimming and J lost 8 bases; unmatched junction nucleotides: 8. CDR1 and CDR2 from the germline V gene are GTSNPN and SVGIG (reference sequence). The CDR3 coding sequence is TGTGCCTGGAGCGACCAGGGGGCAAGCGGCTACACCTTC. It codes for CAWSDQGASGYTF.

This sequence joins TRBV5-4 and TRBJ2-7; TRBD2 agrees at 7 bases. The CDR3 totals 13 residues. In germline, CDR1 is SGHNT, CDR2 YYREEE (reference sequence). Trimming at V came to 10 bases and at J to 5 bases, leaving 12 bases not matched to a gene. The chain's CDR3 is CAVQSGVLNEQYF. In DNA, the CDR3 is TGTGCCGTCCAGAGCGGGGTGTTAAACGAGCAGTACTTC. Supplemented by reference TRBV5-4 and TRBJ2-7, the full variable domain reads ETGVTQSPTHLIKTRGQQVTLRCSSQSGHNTVSWYQQALGQGPQFIFQYYREEENGRGNFPPRFSGLQFPNYSSELNVNALELDDSALYLCAVQSGVLNEQYFGPGTRLTVT.

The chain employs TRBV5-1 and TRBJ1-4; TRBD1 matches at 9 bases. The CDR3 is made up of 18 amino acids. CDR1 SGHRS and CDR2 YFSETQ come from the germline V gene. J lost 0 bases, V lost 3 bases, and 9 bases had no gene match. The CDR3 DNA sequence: TGCGCCAGCAGCTCGACAGGGGGTGGGCCCGCAACTAATGAAAAACTGTTTTTT. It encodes CASSSTGGGPATNEKLFF.

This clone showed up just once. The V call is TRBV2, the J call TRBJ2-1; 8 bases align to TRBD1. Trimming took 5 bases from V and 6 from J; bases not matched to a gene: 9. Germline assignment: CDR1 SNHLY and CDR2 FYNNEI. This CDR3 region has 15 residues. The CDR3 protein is CASSTDRVGFNEQFF. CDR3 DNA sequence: TGTGCCAGCAGTACGGACAGGGTTGGGTTCAATGAGCAGTTCTTC.